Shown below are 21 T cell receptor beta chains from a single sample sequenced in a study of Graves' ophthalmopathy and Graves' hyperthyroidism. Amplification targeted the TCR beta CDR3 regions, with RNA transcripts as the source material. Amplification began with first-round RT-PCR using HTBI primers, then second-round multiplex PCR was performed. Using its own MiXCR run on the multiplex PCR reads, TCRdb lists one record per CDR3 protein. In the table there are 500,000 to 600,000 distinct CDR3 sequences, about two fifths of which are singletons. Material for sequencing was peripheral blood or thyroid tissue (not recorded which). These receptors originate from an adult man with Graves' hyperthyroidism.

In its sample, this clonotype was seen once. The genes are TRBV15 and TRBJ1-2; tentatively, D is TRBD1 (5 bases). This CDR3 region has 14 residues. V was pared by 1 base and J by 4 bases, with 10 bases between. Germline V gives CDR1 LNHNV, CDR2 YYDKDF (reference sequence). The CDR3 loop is CATSRGAGRYGYTF. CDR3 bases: TGTGCCACCAGCAGAGGGGCAGGGCGCTATGGCTACACCTTC.

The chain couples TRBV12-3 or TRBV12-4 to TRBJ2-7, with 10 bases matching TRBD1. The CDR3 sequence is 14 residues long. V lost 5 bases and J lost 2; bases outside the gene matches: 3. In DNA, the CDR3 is TGTGCCAGCAGTGAAGGACAGGGGGCCTACGAGCAGTACTTC. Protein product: CASSEGQGAYEQYF.

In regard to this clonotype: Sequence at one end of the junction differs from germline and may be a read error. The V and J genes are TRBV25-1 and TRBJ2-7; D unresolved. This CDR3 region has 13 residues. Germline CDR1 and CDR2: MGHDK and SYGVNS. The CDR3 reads CASSLGHSYEQNF. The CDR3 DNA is TGTGCCAGCAGTTTGGGTCACTCCTACGAGCAGAACTTC.

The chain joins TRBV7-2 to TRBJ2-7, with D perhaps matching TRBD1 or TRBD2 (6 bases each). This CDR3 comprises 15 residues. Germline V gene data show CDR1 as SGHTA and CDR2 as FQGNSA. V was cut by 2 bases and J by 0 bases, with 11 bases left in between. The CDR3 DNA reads TGTGCCAGCAGCTTATTGGGGGGCAGCTCCTACGAGCAGTACTTC. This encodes CASSLLGGSSYEQYF.

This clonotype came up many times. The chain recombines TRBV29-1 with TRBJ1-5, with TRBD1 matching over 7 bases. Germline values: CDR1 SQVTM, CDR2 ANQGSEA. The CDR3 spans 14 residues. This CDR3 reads CTFEGDSGNQPQHF. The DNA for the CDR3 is TGCACTTTCGAGGGGGACAGTGGCAATCAGCCCCAGCATTTT.

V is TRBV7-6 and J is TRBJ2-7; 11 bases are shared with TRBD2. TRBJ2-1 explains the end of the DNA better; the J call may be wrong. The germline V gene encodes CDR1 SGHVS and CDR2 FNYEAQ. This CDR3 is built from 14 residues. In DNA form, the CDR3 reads TGTGCCAGCAGTTCACTAGCGGGAGACCATGAGCAGTTCTTC. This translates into CASSSLAGDHEQFF.

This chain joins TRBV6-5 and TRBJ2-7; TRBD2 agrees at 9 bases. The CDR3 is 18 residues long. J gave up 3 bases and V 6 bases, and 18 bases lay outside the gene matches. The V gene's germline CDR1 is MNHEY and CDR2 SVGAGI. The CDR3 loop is CASSRPHPIAGVIYEQYF. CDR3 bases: TGTGCCAGCAGCCGGCCCCACCCGATAGCGGGAGTCATCTACGAGCAGTACTTC.

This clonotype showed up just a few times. CDR3 DNA: TGCAGTGCTAGAGTATTCGGGCCAAGCTCCTACGAGCAGTACTTC. This codes for CSARVFGPSSYEQYF. The chain carries TRBV20-1 and TRBJ2-7; D not certain. The CDR3 totals 15 residues. CDR1 and CDR2 (germline): DFQATT, SNEGSKA (reference sequence). Between the trimmed V and J ends, which lost 1 base and 0 bases, there was a span of 13 bases.

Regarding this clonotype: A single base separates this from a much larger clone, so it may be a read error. For the CDR3, the DNA is TGTGCCAGCAGTTTAGGTGGGACTAGCGGTAAAGAGACCCAGTACTTC. Amino acids: CASSLGGTSGKETQYF. The chain uses TRBV12-3 or TRBV12-4 and TRBJ2-5, with 11 bases identical to TRBD2. With 1 base clipped from V and 3 bases from J, the junction kept 4 bases outside the gene matches. CDR3 length: 16 amino acids.

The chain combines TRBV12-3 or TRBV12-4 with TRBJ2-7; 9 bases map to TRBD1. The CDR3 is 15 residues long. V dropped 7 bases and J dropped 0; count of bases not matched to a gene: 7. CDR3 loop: CASTLTGGISYEQYF. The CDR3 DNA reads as TGTGCCAGCACCTTGACAGGGGGTATCTCCTACGAGCAGTACTTC.

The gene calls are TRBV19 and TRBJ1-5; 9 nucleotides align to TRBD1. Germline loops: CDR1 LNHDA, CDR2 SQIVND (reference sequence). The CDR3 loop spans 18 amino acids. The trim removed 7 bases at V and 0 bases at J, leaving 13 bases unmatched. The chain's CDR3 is CASISQGAGQYSNQPQHF. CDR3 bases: TGTGCCAGTATCTCACAGGGGGCGGGACAGTATAGCAATCAGCCCCAGCATTTT.

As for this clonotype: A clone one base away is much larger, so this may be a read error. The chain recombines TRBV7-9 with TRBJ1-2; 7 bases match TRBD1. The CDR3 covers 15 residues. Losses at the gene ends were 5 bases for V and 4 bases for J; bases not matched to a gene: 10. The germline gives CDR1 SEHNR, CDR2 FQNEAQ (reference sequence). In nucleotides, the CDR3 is TGTGCCAGCAGCCCGAACCGGGACAGACTCTATGGCTACACCTTC. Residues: CASSPNRDRLYGYTF.

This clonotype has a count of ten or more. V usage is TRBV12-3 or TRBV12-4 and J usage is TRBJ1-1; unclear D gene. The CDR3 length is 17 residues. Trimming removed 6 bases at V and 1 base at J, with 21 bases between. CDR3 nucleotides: TGTGCCAGCAGGCCTTTAACCCCTTTCGGTGGGAACACTGAAGCTTTCTTT. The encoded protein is CASRPLTPFGGNTEAFF.

CDR3 sequence: CASSGGQGANTEAFF. In DNA, the CDR3 is TGTGCCAGCAGCGGAGGACAGGGGGCGAACACTGAAGCTTTCTTT. This chain uses TRBV7-9 with TRBJ1-1; TRBD1 aligns across 11 bases. The CDR3 runs to 15 residues. Germline CDR1 and CDR2: SEHNR and FQNEAQ (reference sequence). The V and J ends lost 5 bases and 1 base, in that order; junction bases with no gene match: 3.

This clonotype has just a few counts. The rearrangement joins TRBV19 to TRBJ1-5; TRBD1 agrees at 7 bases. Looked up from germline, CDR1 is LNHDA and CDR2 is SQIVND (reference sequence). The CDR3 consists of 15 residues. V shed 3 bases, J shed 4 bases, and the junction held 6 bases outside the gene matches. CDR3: CASSITGVGNQPQHF. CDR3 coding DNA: TGTGCCAGTAGTATTACAGGGGTTGGTAATCAGCCCCAGCATTTT. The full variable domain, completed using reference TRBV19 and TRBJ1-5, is DGGITQSPKYLFRKEGQNVTLSCEQNLNHDAMYWYRQDPGQGLRLIYYSQIVNDFQKGDIAEGYSVSREKKESFPLTVTSAQKNPTAFYLCASSITGVGNQPQHFGDGTRLSIL.

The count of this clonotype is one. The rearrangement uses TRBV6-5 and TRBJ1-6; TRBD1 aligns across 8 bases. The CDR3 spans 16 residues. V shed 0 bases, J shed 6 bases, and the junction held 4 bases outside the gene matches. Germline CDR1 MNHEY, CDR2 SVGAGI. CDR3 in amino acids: CASSYSPGQVNSPLHF. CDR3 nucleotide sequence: TGTGCCAGCAGTTACTCCCCGGGACAGGTTAATTCACCCCTCCACTTT.

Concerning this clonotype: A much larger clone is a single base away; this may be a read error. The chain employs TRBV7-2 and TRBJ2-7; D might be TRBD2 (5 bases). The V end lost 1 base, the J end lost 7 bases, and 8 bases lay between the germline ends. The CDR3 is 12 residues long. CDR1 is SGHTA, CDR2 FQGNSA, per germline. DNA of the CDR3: TGTGCCAGCAGCTTAGTGGAGGTTGAGCAGTACTTC. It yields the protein CASSLVEVEQYF.

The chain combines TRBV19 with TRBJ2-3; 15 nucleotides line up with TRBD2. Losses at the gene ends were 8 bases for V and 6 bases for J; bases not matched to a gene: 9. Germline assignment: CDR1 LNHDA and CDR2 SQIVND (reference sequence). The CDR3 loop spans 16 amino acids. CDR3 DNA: TGTGCCAGTGCCCGGACTAGCGGGAGGGGAGGGGATACGCAGTATTTT. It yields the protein CASARTSGRGGDTQYF.

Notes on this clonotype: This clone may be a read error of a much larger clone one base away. The CDR3 sequence is CASSPHGGGHLETQYF. The CDR3 DNA is TGTGCCAGCAGCCCTCATGGGGGGGGCCATTTAGAGACCCAGTACTTC. The V call is TRBV7-9, the J call TRBJ2-5; D might be TRBD2 (7 bases). The CDR3 loop spans 16 amino acids. Germline V gene lookup returns CDR1 SEHNR and CDR2 FQNEAQ (reference sequence). Trimming cost V 5 bases and J 4 bases, with 20 bases left between them.

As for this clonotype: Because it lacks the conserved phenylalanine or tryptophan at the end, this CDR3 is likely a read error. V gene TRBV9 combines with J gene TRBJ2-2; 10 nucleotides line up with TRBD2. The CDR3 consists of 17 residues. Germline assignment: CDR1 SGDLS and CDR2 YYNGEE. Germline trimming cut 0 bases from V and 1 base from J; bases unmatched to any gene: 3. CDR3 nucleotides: TGTGCCAGCAGCGTAGCCCGGACTAGCGGGAACACCGGGGAGCTGTTTCTT. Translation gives CASSVARTSGNTGELFL.

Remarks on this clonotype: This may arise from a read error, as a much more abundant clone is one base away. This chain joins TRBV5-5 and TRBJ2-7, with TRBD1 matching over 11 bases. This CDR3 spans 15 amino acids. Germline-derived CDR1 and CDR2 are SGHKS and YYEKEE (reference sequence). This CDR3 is CASGLEGQGANEQYF. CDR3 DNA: TGTGCCAGCGGCTTGGAAGGACAGGGGGCCAACGAGCAGTACTTC.